This T cell receptor beta chain was identified in a study of post-analysis software for immune sequencing data (dated by TCRdb to between 2014 and 2017). About the full investigation: Disease courses on record covered relapsing-remitting, secondary progressive and progressive-relapsing multiple sclerosis, though some patients had no subtype annotation. A subset of samples was prepared in parallel using single-end sample barcoding, then pooled and co-amplified after Illumina adapter ligation. The multiple sclerosis patient repertoires were compared with 10 to 12 previously published healthy control repertoires from donors aged roughly 6 to 25 years. Results and caveats for the whole study, not just this receptor: The control group was slightly older than the multiple sclerosis patient group. Normalized Chao1 diversity was significantly lower in multiple sclerosis patients than controls, suggesting substantial peripheral T-cell clonal expansion. Strong co-clustering of samples prepared in the same batch was shown by direct clustering with F measure, prompting a batch-effect correction.

This clonotype was observed once. This clone's antigen is unknown. Base qualities are missing; no much larger clone stands one base away. TCR beta repertoires were profiled from peripheral blood of 13 young patients with multiple sclerosis to demonstrate the VDJtools post-analysis software. The multiple sclerosis patients were children and adolescents ranging in age from about 6 to 16 years. Libraries were constructed by PCR. The reads were generated on an Illumina HiSeq 2500. Unique molecular identifiers were incorporated into TCR beta cDNA libraries to reduce PCR and sequencing biases. Every 1 to 10 million input T cells yielded roughly 500,000 cDNA molecules, meaning each molecule approximated one T cell. The same protocol used for the earlier healthy control dataset was applied to prepare and sequence the patient libraries. Within a given batch, samples were prepared together, multiplexed and sequenced on the same HiSeq lane. On the study's bioinformatics: Raw barcoded reads were processed with MIGEC, and single-read molecular identifier groups were discarded before consensus assembly and CDR3 extraction. Clonotype tables were post-analysed with VDJtools, normalizing diversity by down-sampling all datasets to the smallest sample size. In repertoire overlap clustering, CDR3 amino acid sequences, but not nucleotide sequences, were matched to correct batch-related cross-sample contamination. TCRdb trimmed public reads at Q25 via fastp, called clones via MiXCR and kept in-frame beta chains. Every CDR3 protein is listed once, alongside the most common genes and DNA of its rows. The V and J calls and clone size are TCRdb's, not the authors'. The sample table holds roughly 400,000 distinct CDR3 sequences, of which 39% were seen once. Clones ranked in the top ten supply approximately 7.7% of the sample.

This sequence originates from a girl between 2 and 10 years old with multiple sclerosis. Source material: blood.

The DNA reads TGTGCCAGCGGATCCGGGACTAGCCCATACAATGAGCAGTTCTTC. The encoded protein is CASGSGTSPYNEQFF. The chain links TRBV5-4 with TRBJ2-1, with 9 central nucleotides matching TRBD2. At the junction V is shortened by 7 bases and J by 4 bases; bases outside the gene matches: 9. From the cysteine up to the phenylalanine, the CDR3 has a length of 15 residues. Solely the CDR3 DNA is kept, with 45 bases framed from the first base. Based on the germline V gene (reference sequence), the CDR1 and CDR2 sequences are SGHNT and YYREEE.